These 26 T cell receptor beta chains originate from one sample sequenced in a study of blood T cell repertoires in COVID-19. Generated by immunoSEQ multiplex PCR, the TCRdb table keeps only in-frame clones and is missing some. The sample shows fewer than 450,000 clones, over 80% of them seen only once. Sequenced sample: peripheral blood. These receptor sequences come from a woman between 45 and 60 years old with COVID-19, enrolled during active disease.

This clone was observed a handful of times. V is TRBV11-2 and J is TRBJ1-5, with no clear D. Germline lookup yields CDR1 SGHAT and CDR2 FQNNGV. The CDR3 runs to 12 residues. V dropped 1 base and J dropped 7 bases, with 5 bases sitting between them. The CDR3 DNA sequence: TGTGCCAGCAGCTTAGGAAGCCAGCCCCAGCATTTT. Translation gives CASSLGSQPQHF.

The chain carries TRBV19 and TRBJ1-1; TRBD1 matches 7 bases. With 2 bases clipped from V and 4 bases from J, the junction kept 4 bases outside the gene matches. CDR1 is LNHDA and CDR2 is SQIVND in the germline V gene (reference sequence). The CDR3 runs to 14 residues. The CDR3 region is CASSIRQGSTEAFF. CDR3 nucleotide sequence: TGTGCCAGTAGTATACGACAGGGAAGCACTGAAGCTTTCTTT.

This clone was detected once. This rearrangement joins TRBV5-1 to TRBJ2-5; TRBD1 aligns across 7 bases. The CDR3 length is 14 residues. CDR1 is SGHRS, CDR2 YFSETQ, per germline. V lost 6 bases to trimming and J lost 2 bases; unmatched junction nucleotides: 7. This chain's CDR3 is CASTDLTGQETQYF. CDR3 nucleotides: TGCGCCAGCACCGACTTGACAGGGCAAGAGACCCAGTACTTC.

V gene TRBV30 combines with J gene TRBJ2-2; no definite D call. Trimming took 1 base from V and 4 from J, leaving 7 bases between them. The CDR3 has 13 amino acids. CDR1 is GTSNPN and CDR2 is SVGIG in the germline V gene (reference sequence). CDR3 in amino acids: CAWSGQSTGELFF. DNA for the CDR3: TGTGCCTGGAGTGGGCAGTCCACCGGGGAGCTGTTTTTT. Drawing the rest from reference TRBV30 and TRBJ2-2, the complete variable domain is SQTIHQWPATLVQPVGSPLSLECTVEGTSNPNLYWYRQAAGRGLQLLFYSVGIGQISSEVPQNLSASRPQDRQFILSSKKLLLSDSGFYLCAWSGQSTGELFFGEGSRLTVL.

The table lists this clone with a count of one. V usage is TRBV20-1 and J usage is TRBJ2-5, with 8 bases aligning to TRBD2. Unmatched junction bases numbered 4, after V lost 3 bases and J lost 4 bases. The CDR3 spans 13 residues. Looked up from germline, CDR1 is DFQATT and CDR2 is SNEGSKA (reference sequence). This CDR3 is CSASASGRETQYF. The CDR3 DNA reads TGCAGTGCTAGTGCCAGCGGGAGAGAGACCCAGTACTTC.

The CDR3 is CASRRTTASEQYF. The DNA of the CDR3 is TGTGCCAGCCGAAGGACAACAGCCTCCGAGCAGTACTTC. The chain is built from TRBV11-3 and TRBJ2-7, with D perhaps TRBD1 (5 bases). Trimming removed 8 bases at V and 6 bases at J, with 17 bases between. The germline V gene has CDR1 SGHNT and CDR2 YENEEA. This CDR3 region has 13 residues.

The CDR3 sequence is CASLEQGTNYGYTF. The CDR3 DNA follows: TGTGCCAGCCTTGAACAGGGGACTAACTATGGCTACACCTTC. This chain uses TRBV4-2 with TRBJ1-2; 7 bases match TRBD1. The CDR3 has 14 amino acids. Germline CDR1 reads LGHNA; CDR2 reads YNFKEQ. V dropped 8 bases and J dropped 0; count of bases not matched to a gene: 6.

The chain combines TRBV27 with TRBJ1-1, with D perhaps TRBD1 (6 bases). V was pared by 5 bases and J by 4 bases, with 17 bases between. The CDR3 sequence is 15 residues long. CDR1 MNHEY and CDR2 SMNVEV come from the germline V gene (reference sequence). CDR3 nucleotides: TGTGCCAGCAGTCGTTGGGACATCCGGACCACTGAAGCTTTCTTT. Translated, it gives CASSRWDIRTTEAFF.

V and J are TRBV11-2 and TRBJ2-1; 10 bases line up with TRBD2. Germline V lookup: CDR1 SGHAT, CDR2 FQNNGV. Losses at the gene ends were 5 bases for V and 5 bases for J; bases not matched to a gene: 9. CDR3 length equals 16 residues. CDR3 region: CASSVLAGGSHNEQFF. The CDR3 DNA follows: TGTGCCAGCAGCGTGTTAGCGGGAGGAAGCCACAATGAGCAGTTCTTC. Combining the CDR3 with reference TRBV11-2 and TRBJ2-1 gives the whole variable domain EAGVAQSPRYKIIEKRQSVAFWCNPISGHATLYWYQQILGQGPKLLIQFQNNGVVDDSQLPKDRFSAERLKGVDSTLKIQPAKLEDSAVYLCASSVLAGGSHNEQFFGPGTRLTVL.

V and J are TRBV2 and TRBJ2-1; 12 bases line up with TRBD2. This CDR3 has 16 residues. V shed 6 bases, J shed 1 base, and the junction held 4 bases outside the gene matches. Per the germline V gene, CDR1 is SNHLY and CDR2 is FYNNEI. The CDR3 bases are TGTGCCAGCAGGAGGACTAGCGGGAAATCCTACAATGAGCAGTTCTTC. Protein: CASRRTSGKSYNEQFF.

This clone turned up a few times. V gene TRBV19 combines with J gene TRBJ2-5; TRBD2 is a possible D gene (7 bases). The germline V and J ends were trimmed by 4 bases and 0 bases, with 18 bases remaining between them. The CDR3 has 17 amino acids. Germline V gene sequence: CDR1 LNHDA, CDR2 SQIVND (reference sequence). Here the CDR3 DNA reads TGTGCCAGTAGTAAGTGGAGGGGGGGCATAAACCAAGAGACCCAGTACTTC. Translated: CASSKWRGGINQETQYF.

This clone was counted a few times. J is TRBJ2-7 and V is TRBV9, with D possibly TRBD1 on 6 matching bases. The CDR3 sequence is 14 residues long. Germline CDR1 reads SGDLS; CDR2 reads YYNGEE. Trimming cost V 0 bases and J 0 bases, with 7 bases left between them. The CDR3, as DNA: TGTGCCAGCAGCGTAGAACAGGGCTCCTACGAGCAGTACTTC. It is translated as CASSVEQGSYEQYF.

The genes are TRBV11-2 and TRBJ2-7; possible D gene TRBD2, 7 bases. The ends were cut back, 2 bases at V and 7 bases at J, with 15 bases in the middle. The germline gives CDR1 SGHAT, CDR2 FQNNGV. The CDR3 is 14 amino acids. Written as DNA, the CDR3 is TGTGCCAGCAGCTTAACGAGGGGGGGTGGTGAGCAGTACTTC. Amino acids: CASSLTRGGGEQYF. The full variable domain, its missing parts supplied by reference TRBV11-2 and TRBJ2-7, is EAGVAQSPRYKIIEKRQSVAFWCNPISGHATLYWYQQILGQGPKLLIQFQNNGVVDDSQLPKDRFSAERLKGVDSTLKIQPAKLEDSAVYLCASSLTRGGGEQYFGPGTRLTVT.

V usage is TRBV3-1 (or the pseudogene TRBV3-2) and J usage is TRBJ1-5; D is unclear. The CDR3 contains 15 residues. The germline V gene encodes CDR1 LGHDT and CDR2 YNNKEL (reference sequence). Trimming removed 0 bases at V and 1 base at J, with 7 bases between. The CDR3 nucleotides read TGTGCCAGCAGCCAAGACCCACTGAGCAATCAGCCCCAGCATTTT. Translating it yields CASSQDPLSNQPQHF.

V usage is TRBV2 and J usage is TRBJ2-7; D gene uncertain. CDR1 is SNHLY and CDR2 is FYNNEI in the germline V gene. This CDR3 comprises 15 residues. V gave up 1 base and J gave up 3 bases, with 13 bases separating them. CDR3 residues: CASSEEYDSDYEQYF. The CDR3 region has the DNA TGTGCCAGCAGTGAAGAGTACGACTCCGACTACGAGCAGTACTTC.

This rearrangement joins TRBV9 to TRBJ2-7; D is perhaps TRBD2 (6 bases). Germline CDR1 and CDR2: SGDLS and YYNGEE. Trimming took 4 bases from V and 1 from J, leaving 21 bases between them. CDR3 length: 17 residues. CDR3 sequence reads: CASSSGGLATRSYEQYF. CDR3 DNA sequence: TGTGCCAGCAGCTCCGGAGGCCTAGCGACCCGTTCCTACGAGCAGTACTTC.

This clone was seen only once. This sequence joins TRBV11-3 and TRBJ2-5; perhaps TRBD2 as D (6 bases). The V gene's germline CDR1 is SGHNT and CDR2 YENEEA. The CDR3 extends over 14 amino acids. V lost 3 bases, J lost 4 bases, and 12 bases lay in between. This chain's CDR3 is CASSFGVAAETQYF. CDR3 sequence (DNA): TGTGCCAGCAGCTTCGGAGTAGCGGCAGAGACCCAGTACTTC.

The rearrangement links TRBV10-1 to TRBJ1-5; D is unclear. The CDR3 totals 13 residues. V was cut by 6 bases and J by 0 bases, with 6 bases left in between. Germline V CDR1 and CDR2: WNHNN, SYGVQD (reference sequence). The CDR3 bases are TGCGCCAGCAGCCCCAATAGCAATCAGCCCCAGCATTTT. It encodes CASSPNSNQPQHF.

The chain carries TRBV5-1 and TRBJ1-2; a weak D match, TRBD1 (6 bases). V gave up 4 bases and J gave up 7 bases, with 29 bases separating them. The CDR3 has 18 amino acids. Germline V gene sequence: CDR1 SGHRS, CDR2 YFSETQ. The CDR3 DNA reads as TGCGCCAGCAGCCTTACAGGGTTCAGTCCCGGACGGGTTGGTGGCTACACCTTC. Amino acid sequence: CASSLTGFSPGRVGGYTF.

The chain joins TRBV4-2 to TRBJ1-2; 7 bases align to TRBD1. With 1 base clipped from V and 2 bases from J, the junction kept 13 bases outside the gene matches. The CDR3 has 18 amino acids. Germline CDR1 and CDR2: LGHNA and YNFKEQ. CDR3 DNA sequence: TGTGCCAGCAGCCAAGGCCAATCTAGACAGGGCCCCAACTATGGCTACACCTTC. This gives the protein CASSQGQSRQGPNYGYTF.

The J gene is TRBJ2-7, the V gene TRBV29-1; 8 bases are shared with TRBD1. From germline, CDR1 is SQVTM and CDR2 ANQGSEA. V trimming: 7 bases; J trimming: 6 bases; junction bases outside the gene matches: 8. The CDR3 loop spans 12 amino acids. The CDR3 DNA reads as TGCAGCGCCGCAGGGGGCTCGGTCGAGCAGTACTTC. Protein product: CSAAGGSVEQYF.

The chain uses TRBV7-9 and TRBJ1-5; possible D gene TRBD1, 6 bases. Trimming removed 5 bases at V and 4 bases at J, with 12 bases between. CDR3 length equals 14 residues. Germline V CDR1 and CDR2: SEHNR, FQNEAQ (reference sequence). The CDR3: CASSIGGTNQPQHF. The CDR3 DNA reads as TGTGCCAGCAGCATAGGGGGGACAAATCAGCCCCAGCATTTT.

CDR3 nucleotides: TGCGCCAGCAGCTTGGATGCGGGAGTTAACAATGAGCAGTTCTTC. This gives the protein CASSLDAGVNNEQFF. The chain uses TRBV5-1 and TRBJ2-1; TRBD2 matches at 7 bases. V was pared by 0 bases and J by 5 bases, with 5 bases of the junction left unmatched. The CDR3 length is 15 residues. Germline V gene sequence: CDR1 SGHRS, CDR2 YFSETQ.

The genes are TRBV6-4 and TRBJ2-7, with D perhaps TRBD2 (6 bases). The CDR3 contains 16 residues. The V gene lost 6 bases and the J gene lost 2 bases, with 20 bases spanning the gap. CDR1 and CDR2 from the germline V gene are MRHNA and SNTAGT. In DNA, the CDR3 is TGTGCCAGCAGCCCCTCTTCCGGGAGTTCCACCTACGAGCAGTACTTC. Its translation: CASSPSSGSSTYEQYF.

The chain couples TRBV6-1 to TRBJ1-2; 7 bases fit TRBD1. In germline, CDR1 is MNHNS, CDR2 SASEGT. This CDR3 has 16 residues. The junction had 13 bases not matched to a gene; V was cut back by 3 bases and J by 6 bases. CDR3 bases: TGTGCCAGCAGTGAGAAAGACAGGGATCGGGTCGATGGCTACACCTTC. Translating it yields CASSEKDRDRVDGYTF.

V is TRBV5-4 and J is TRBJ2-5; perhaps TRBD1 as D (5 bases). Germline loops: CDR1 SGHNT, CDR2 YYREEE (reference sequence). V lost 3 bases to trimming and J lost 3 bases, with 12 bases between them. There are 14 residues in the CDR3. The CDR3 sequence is CASSSGQVKETQYF. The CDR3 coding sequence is TGTGCCAGCAGCTCTGGACAAGTAAAAGAGACCCAGTACTTC.